This T cell receptor (beta chain) was captured in a study of radiation and T cells in renal cell carcinoma. Study results and caveats: From baseline, blood top tumor clonotypes peaked at 2 weeks post-radiation.

Trimming left V 4 bases short and J 0 bases short, with 9 bases between. Germline V gene lookup returns CDR1 MRHNA and CDR2 SNTAGT. This CDR3 spans 14 amino acids. Time point here: blood 4 weeks post-SBRT, at nephrectomy. Treatment in this sample: 15 Gy SBRT to primary tumor, nephrectomy 4 weeks later. Using immunoSEQ multiplex PCR, the repertoire was profiled, and TCRdb retains in-frame clones only, with some absent. The sample includes just under 150,000 clones, less than 90% of them seen just once. Worth noting for this clone: Its target is not known.

The clonotype was recovered from a woman in her forties or fifties with renal cell carcinoma. Specimen: blood, collected from a patient whose treatment included radiotherapy and nephrectomy. The chain has TRBV6-4 and TRBJ2-5; D is unresolved. The DNA for the CDR3 is TGTGCCAGCAGTGGAGACTGGGACCAAGAGACCCAGTACTTC. Translating gives CASSGDWDQETQYF.